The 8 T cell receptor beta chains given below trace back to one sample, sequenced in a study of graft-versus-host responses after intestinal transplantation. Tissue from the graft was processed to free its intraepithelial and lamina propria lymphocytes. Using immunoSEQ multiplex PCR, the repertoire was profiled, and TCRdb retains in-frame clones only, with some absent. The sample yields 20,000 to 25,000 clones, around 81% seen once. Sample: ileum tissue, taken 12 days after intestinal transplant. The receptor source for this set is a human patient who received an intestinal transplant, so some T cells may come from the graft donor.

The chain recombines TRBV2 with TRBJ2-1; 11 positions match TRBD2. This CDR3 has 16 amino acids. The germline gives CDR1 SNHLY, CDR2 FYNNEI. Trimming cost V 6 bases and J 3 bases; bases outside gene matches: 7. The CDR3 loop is CASSPLGTSGYNEQFF. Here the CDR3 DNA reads TGTGCCAGCAGCCCTTTGGGGACTAGCGGCTACAATGAGCAGTTCTTC.

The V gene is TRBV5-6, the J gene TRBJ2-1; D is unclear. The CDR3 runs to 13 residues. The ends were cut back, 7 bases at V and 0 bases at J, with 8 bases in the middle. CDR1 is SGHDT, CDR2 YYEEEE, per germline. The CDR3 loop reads CASDSSSYNEQFF. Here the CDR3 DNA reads TGTGCCAGCGATTCGAGCTCCTACAATGAGCAGTTCTTC.

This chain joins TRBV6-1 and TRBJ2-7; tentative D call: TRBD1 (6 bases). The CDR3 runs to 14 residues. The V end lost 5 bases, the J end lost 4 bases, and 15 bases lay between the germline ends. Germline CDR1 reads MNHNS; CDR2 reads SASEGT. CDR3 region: CASSYASGQYEQYF. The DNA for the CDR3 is TGTGCCAGCAGTTATGCATCCGGACAGTACGAGCAGTACTTC.

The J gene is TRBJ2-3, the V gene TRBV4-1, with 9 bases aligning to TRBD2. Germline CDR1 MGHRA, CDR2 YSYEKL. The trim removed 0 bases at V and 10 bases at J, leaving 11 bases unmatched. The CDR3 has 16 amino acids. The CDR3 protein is CASSQDVVAGAKAQYF. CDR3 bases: TGCGCCAGCAGCCAAGATGTGGTAGCGGGGGCCAAGGCGCAGTATTTT.

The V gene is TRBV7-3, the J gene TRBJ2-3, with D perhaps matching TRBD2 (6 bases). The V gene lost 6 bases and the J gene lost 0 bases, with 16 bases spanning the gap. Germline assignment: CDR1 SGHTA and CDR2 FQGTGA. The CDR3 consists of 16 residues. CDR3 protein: CASRGILAPSTDTQYF. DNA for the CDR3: TGTGCCAGCAGGGGAATCCTAGCGCCCAGCACAGATACGCAGTATTTT.

In nucleotides, the CDR3 is TGTGCCAGCAGCGTGAGGCGGATGGCTATGAACACTGAAGCTTTCTTT. It translates to CASSVRRMAMNTEAFF. The J gene is TRBJ1-1, the V gene TRBV5-8; D is undetermined. CDR3 length: 16 residues. V lost 4 bases and J 0 bases, leaving 16 bases between the germline ends. CDR1 SGHTS and CDR2 YDEGEE come from the germline V gene.

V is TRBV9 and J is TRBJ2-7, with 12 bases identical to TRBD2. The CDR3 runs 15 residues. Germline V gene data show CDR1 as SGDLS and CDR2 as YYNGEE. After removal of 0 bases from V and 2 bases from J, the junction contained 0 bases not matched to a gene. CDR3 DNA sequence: TGTGCCAGCAGCGTAGCTAGCGGGGGGGCCTACGAGCAGTACTTC. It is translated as CASSVASGGAYEQYF.

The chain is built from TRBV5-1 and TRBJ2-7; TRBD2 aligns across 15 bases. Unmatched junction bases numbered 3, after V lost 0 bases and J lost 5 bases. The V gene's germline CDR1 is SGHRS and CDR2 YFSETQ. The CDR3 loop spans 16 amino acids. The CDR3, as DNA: TGCGCCAGCAGCTTGGGGACTAGCGGGGGGGGCGACGAGCAGTACTTC. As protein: CASSLGTSGGGDEQYF.